Given below is one T cell receptor beta chain in context. These data originate in a study of shared clonotypes between healthy human individuals. At the level of the study: Three CD4 naive, three CD4 memory, two CD8 naive and one CD8 memory plate were used per donor.

The ends were cut back, 6 bases at V and 0 bases at J, with 11 bases in the middle. Per the germline V gene, CDR1 is LNHDA and CDR2 is SQIVND (reference sequence). The CDR3 runs to 14 residues. At a deep level, the assay was run. The repertoire was sequenced with immunoSEQ multiplex PCR; TCRdb's copy has only in-frame clones and lacks some. The table has 1.5 million to 1.9 million clones, approximately 98% seen once. The rearrangement uses TRBV19 and TRBJ2-5; tentatively, D is TRBD1 (6 bases). The sequence derives from a man aged 25-45 years in good health. Material: naive CD4+ T cells sorted from blood. Documented subset: CD45RA+ positively selected. CDR3 loop: CASRPDSNQETQYF. The DNA for the CDR3 is TGTGCCAGTAGACCGGACAGCAACCAAGAGACCCAGTACTTC.